Listed below are T cell receptor beta chains from one sample, sequenced in a study of sequential checkpoint blockade in melanoma. Measured with immunoSEQ multiplex PCR; TCRdb has only the in-frame clones, and not every one. In the table there are approximately 8,000 clones, around three fifths of which are singletons. Material: CD8+ T cells sorted from blood (inferred from file names), obtained from a patient given nivolumab and ipilimumab in sequence. These receptor sequences come from a human patient with melanoma. Some clones in this sample may be carry-over from other donors' samples. The CDR3 runs from the conserved cysteine through the conserved F or W. The D gene is left open where the match is weak. The size entry is marked missing in some rows and otherwise reads once, few, many or a size class.

size	D	V	J	DNA	CDR3
.	TRBD1	TRBV4-3	TRBJ1-4	TGCGCCAGCAGCCGAGCCGGGACAGATGATGAAAAACTGTTTTTT	CASSRAGTDDEKLFF
.	.	TRBV29-1	TRBJ1-1	TGCAGCGTTGTCCACCGGGCAAACAGGGAAGGGGAAGCTTTCTTT	CSVVHRANREGEAFF
.	.	TRBV7-8	TRBJ1-4	TGTGCCAGCAGCTTTGTGGGGCGCCTGGAAAAACTGTTTTTT	CASSFVGRLEKLFF
.	.	TRBV11-3	TRBJ2-7	TGTGCCAGCAGCTTAACCAGACAGCAATTCCCCCGCAACTACGAGCAGTACTTC	CASSLTRQQFPRNYEQYF
.	TRBD2	TRBV7-9	TRBJ2-7	TGTGCCAGCAGCTCACCTCTAGCGGGGGGGCCCGGTCCTTACGAGCAGTACTTC	CASSSPLAGGPGPYEQYF
.	.	TRBV4-1	TRBJ1-5	TGCGCCAGCAGCCAAGGAGGCAACAGCAATCAGCCCCAGCATTTT	CASSQGGNSNQPQHF
.	TRBD1	TRBV25-1	TRBJ1-1	TGTGCCAGCAGTGAAAGTCAGGGGGCCTCCTCAGCTTTCTTT	CASSESQGASSAFF
.	.	TRBV7-9	TRBJ2-7	TGTGCCAGCAGCCCGACAGGGGCGCGGGGGACCTACGAGCAGTACTTC	CASSPTGARGTYEQYF
.	.	TRBV9	TRBJ2-1	TGTGCCAGCAGCGCCTCCCCCTTCGAGGTTAGAGATGAGCAGTTCTTC	CASSASPFEVRDEQFF
.	.	TRBV4-3	TRBJ1-6	TGCGCCAGCAGCCCCCGGAGTCAGGGGACGCATTCACCCCTCCACTTT	CASSPRSQGTHSPLHF
.	TRBD1	TRBV4-1	TRBJ2-7	TGCGCCAGCAGCCAAGGAGGGGGCGAGTACGAGCAGTACTTC	CASSQGGGEYEQYF
.	.	TRBV6-6	TRBJ2-3	TGTGCCAGCAGTTACCCCCCGGATACGCAGTATTTT	CASSYPPDTQYF
few	TRBD1	TRBV10-3	TRBJ2-7	TGTGCCATCAGTGTTCTGGGACAGACCTACGAGCAGTACTTC	CAISVLGQTYEQYF
.	TRBD2	TRBV11-2	TRBJ2-7	TGTGCCAGCAGCTTAGCTTACAGGACTAGCGGCTCCTACGAGCAGTACTTC	CASSLAYRTSGSYEQYF
.	.	TRBV9	TRBJ1-2	TGTGCCAGCAGCACTCCCGCCGGGAACACCTTC	CASSTPAGNTF
many	.	TRBV4-2	TRBJ1-4	TGTGCCAGCAGCCCCAATGACTCACGACGAGAAAAACTGTTTTTT	CASSPNDSRREKLFF
.	.	TRBV27	TRBJ1-2	TGTGCCAGCAGTTTAGAGGGGGTTGAGTCTGGATTAGGTTACACCTTC	CASSLEGVESGLGYTF
.	.	TRBV30	TRBJ1-2	TGTGCCTGGAACTTCGGGGGACCGGGGGATGGCTACACCTTC	CAWNFGGPGDGYTF